The rows below give T cell receptor beta chains drawn from one sample of a study of shared clonotypes between healthy human individuals. Produced via immunoSEQ multiplex PCR; TCRdb's table is partial and in-frame only. Among some 600,000 clones listed, 90% to 97% were seen once. Sequencing was done on a sample of naive CD8+ T cells sorted from blood. The source of these receptors is a young woman in good health. Each CDR3 is given with its conserved first and last residue. D genes are given only for firm matches. Not all rows give a size; the values are once, few, many and, for expanded clones, a class.

-	TRBV28	TRBJ2-3	16	-	CAISDLREWRTDTQYF	TGTGCCATCTCGGATCTTAGGGAGTGGAGAACGGATACGCAGTATTTT
-	TRBV27	TRBJ2-7	13	-	CASSLTGTYEQYF	TGTGCCAGCAGTTTGACTGGCACCTACGAGCAGTACTTC
-	TRBV28	TRBJ2-7	17	TRBD2	CASSLPPRSSGTYEQYF	TGTGCCAGCAGTTTACCCCCTAGGTCTAGCGGGACCTACGAGCAGTACTTC
-	TRBV19	TRBJ2-1	14	TRBD1	CASRTTGDYNEQFF	TGTGCCAGTAGAACGACAGGGGACTACAATGAGCAGTTCTTC
-	TRBV25-1	TRBJ1-2	14	-	CASRRETGIGGYTF	TGTGCCAGCAGGAGAGAAACAGGGATAGGAGGCTACACCTTC
-	TRBV5-6	TRBJ2-3	13	TRBD1	CASGQGWTDTQYF	TGTGCCAGCGGACAGGGTTGGACAGATACGCAGTATTTT
-	TRBV7-7	TRBJ2-5	14	TRBD1	CASSDGTVQETQYF	TGTGCCAGCAGCGACGGGACAGTGCAAGAGACCCAGTACTTC
-	TRBV11-2	TRBJ2-7	15	TRBD2	CASSFGTSGFYEQYF	TGTGCCAGCAGCTTCGGGACTAGCGGCTTCTACGAGCAGTACTTC
-	TRBV27	TRBJ1-5	14	TRBD1	CASRTGFGNQPQHF	TGTGCCAGCAGGACAGGGTTCGGCAATCAGCCCCAGCATTTT
once	TRBV2	TRBJ1-3	16	-	CASRVIVDPSGNTIYF	TGTGCCAGCAGAGTGATAGTGGACCCCTCTGGAAACACCATATATTTT
-	TRBV10-1	TRBJ1-1	13	-	CASSEGLGTEAFF	TGCGCCAGCAGTGAGGGTCTGGGGACTGAAGCTTTCTTT
-	TRBV28	TRBJ1-4	15	TRBD1	CASGTGYSANEKLFF	TGTGCCAGCGGGACAGGGTATTCGGCTAATGAAAAACTGTTTTTT
-	TRBV29-1	TRBJ2-3	13	-	CSVRDGFTDTQYF	TGCAGCGTTAGGGACGGATTCACAGATACGCAGTATTTT
-	TRBV28	TRBJ2-3	15	TRBD2	CASSFGGGDPDTQYF	TGTGCCAGCAGTTTTGGTGGGGGGGACCCAGATACGCAGTATTTT
-	TRBV7-9	TRBJ1-1	14	TRBD1	CASSAGQGGTEAFF	TGTGCCAGCAGCGCGGGACAGGGGGGCACTGAAGCTTTCTTT
-	TRBV27	TRBJ2-1	16	-	CASSARGQGYDNEQFF	TGTGCCAGCAGTGCCCGCGGGCAGGGGTACGACAATGAGCAGTTCTTC
-	TRBV19	TRBJ2-7	14	-	CASSIGPLSYEQYF	TGTGCCAGTAGTATAGGACCGCTCTCCTACGAGCAGTACTTC
-	TRBV13	TRBJ1-2	15	-	CASSSQTGQGGGYTF	TGTGCCAGCAGCTCCCAGACTGGGCAAGGGGGTGGCTACACCTTC
-	TRBV4-1	TRBJ1-5	13	-	CASSRDTNQPQHF	TGCGCCAGCAGCCGGGACACTAATCAGCCCCAGCATTTT
-	TRBV5-1	TRBJ2-7	16	TRBD2	CASRSTSGTRSNEQYF	TGCGCCAGCAGATCCACTAGCGGGACCCGGAGTAACGAGCAGTACTTC
once	TRBV27	TRBJ1-5	17	TRBD1	CASSLWGGDRGNQPQHF	TGTGCCAGCAGTTTATGGGGGGGGGACAGGGGTAATCAGCCCCAGCATTTT
-	TRBV6-7	TRBJ2-5	16	-	CASSYSGSGKQEAQYF	TGTGCCAGCAGTTACTCAGGATCGGGAAAGCAAGAGGCCCAGTACTTC
-	TRBV19	TRBJ1-5	14	-	CASSILQGNQPQHF	TGTGCCAGTAGTATTTTACAGGGCAATCAGCCCCAGCATTTT
-	TRBV27	TRBJ1-5	13	-	CASGPYSNQPQHF	TGTGCCAGCGGACCTTATAGCAATCAGCCCCAGCATTTT
-	TRBV27	TRBJ2-1	14	TRBD2	CASSLAGGYNEQFF	TGTGCCAGCAGTTTAGCGGGAGGTTACAATGAGCAGTTCTTC
-	TRBV7-2	TRBJ2-2	14	TRBD2	CASSSGGNTGELFF	TGTGCCAGCAGTTCGGGAGGGAACACCGGGGAGCTGTTTTTT
-	TRBV9	TRBJ2-7	16	TRBD2	CASSVGGGSGSYEQYF	TGTGCCAGCAGCGTAGGGGGCGGGAGTGGTTCCTACGAGCAGTACTTC
-	TRBV27	TRBJ2-2	18	TRBD2	CASSSSGLAGPNTGELFF	TGTGCCAGCAGTTCCTCCGGACTAGCGGGACCCAACACCGGGGAGCTGTTTTTT
once	TRBV2	TRBJ1-2	17	-	CASSEALVRKANYGYTF	TGTGCCAGCAGTGAAGCTTTGGTACGGAAAGCTAACTATGGCTACACCTTC
-	TRBV7-2	TRBJ2-7	14	TRBD2	CASSPGTSGNEQYF	TGTGCCAGCAGCCCCGGGACTAGCGGGAACGAGCAGTACTTC
-	TRBV28	TRBJ2-7	15	TRBD1	CASSGLQGAGDEQYF	TGTGCCAGCAGTGGGCTACAGGGGGCGGGGGACGAGCAGTACTTC
once	TRBV10-3	TRBJ2-1	14	TRBD1	CAISELDRGYEQFF	TGTGCCATCAGTGAACTTGACAGGGGCTATGAGCAGTTCTTC
-	TRBV2	TRBJ2-7	17	-	CASSEAQARSYSYEQYF	TGTGCCAGCAGTGAAGCCCAGGCCCGATCCTACTCCTACGAGCAGTACTTC
-	TRBV29-1	TRBJ2-7	13	-	CSVLRPLRYEQYF	TGCAGCGTCCTTCGGCCTTTGAGGTACGAGCAGTACTTC
-	TRBV4-1	TRBJ1-1	16	-	CASSQVVRGENTEAFF	TGCGCCAGCAGCCAAGTTGTTCGGGGGGAAAACACTGAAGCTTTCTTT